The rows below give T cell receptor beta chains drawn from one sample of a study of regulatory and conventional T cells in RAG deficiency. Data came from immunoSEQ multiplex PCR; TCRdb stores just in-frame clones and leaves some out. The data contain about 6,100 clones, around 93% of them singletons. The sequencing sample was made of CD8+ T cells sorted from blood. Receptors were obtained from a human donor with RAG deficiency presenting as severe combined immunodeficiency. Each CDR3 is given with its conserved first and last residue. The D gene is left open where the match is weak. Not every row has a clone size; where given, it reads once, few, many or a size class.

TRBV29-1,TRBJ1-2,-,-,CSVLAANYGYTF,TGCAGCGTTCTGGCGGCTAACTATGGCTACACCTTC
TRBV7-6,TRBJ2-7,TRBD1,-,CASSLGQGAYEQYF,TGTGCCAGCAGCTTAGGACAGGGGGCGTACGAGCAGTACTTC
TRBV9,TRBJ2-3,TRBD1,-,CASRDRGGDTQYF,TGTGCCTCCCGGGACAGGGGAGGAGATACGCAGTATTTT
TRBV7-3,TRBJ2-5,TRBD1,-,CASSLTGEGETQYF,TGTGCCAGCAGCTTGACAGGGGAAGGGGAGACCCAGTACTTC
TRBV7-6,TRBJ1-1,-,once,CASSSSGQNTEAFF,TGTGCCAGCAGCTCGTCAGGACAGAACACTGAAGCTTTCTTT
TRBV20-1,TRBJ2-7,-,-,CSATPYAPQYF,TGCAGTGCTACCCCATACGCCCCCCAGTACTTC
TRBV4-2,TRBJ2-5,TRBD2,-,CASSPPGLEGETQYF,TGTGCCAGCAGCCCCCCGGGACTAGAAGGGGAGACCCAGTACTTC
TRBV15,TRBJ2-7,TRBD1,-,CATSPDRTSSYEQYF,TGTGCCACCTCCCCGGACAGGACGAGCTCCTACGAGCAGTACTTC
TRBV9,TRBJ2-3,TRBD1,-,CASSDPTGDLTDTQYF,TGTGCCAGCAGCGACCCCACAGGGGACCTCACAGATACGCAGTATTTT
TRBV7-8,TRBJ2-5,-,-,CASSFDPGQETQYF,TGTGCCAGCAGCTTCGATCCAGGGCAAGAGACCCAGTACTTC
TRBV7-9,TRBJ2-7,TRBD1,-,CASSLGGQGYEQYF,TGTGCCAGCAGCTTAGGGGGACAGGGGTACGAGCAGTACTTC
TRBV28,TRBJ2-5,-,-,CASSLQGRETQYF,TGTGCCAGCAGTTTACAGGGTAGGGAGACCCAGTACTTC
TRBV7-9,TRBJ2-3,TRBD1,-,CASTGTGRPAPDTQYF,TGTGCCAGCACGGGGACAGGCCGACCCGCGCCAGATACGCAGTATTTT
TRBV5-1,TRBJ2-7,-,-,CASSPGTRYEQYF,TGCGCCAGCAGCCCCGGGACACGGTACGAGCAGTACTTC
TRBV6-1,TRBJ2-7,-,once,CASGTSYEQYF,TGTGCCAGCGGGACCTCCTACGAGCAGTACTTC
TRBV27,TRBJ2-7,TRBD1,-,CASSERGQGYYEQYF,TGTGCCAGCAGTGAACGGGGACAGGGTTACTACGAGCAGTACTTC
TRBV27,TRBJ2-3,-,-,CASSLGASTDTQYF,TGTGCCAGCAGTTTAGGCGCTAGCACAGATACGCAGTATTTT
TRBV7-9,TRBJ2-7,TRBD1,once,CASSLRGGDDEQYF,TGTGCCAGCAGCTTGCGAGGGGGCGACGACGAGCAGTACTTC
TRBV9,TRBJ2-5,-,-,CASSVGARTSETQYF,TGTGCCAGCAGCGTAGGGGCAAGGACATCGGAGACCCAGTACTTC
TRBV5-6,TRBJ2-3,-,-,CASSLDTSTDTQYF,TGTGCCAGCAGTTTAGACACTAGCACAGATACGCAGTATTTT
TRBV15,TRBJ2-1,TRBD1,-,CATSKEGQGSYNEQFF,TGTGCCACCAGCAAAGAAGGACAGGGCTCCTACAATGAGCAGTTCTTC
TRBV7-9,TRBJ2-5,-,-,CASSSTLKTGTEAQYF,TGTGCCAGCAGCTCCACACTCAAAACCGGGACCGAGGCCCAGTACTTC
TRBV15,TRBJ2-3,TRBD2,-,CATRGGDTQYF,TGTGCCACCCGGGGAGGGGATACGCAGTATTTT
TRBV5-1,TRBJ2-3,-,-,CASTQGDTQYF,TGCGCCAGCACCCAAGGAGATACGCAGTATTTT
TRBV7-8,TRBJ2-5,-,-,CASSLGRGETQYF,TGTGCCAGCAGCTTAGGCAGGGGAGAGACCCAGTACTTC
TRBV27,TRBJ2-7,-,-,CASSSLGTAREQYF,TGTGCCAGCAGCTCCCTGGGGACGGCTCGCGAGCAGTACTTC
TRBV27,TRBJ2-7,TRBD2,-,CASSSLAGVVYEQYF,TGTGCCAGCAGTTCCCTAGCGGGAGTGGTCTACGAGCAGTACTTC
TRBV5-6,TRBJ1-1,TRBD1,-,CASSPDRGLTEAFF,TGTGCCAGCAGCCCGGACAGGGGGCTCACTGAAGCTTTCTTT
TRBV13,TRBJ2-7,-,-,CASSKPGQDEQYF,TGTGCCAGCAGCAAACCGGGACAAGACGAGCAGTACTTC
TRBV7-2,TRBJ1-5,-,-,CASSLGAVYSNQPQHF,TGTGCCAGCAGCTTAGGGGCGGTTTATAGCAATCAGCCCCAGCATTTT
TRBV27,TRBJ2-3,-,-,CASSPPGDTQYF,TGTGCCAGCAGTCCGCCAGGGGATACGCAGTATTTT
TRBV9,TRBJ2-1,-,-,CASGGGSYNEQFF,TGTGCCAGCGGAGGTGGGTCCTACAATGAGCAGTTCTTC
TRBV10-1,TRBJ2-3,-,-,CASSDENTDTQYF,TGCGCCAGCAGTGACGAGAACACAGATACGCAGTATTTT
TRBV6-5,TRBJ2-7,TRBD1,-,CASSYSTGSEQYF,TGTGCCAGCAGTTACTCGACAGGGTCCGAGCAGTACTTC
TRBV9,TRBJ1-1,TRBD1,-,CASSVGTGITEAFF,TGTGCCAGCAGCGTAGGGACAGGGATCACTGAAGCTTTCTTT
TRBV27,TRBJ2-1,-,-,CASRTGSYNEQFF,TGTGCCAGCAGAACGGGCTCCTACAATGAGCAGTTCTTC